Presented here are 13 T cell receptor beta chains from one specimen sequenced in a study of T cell responses to AZD1222 COVID-19 vaccine. Assay: immunoSEQ multiplex PCR; the TCRdb copy retains only in-frame clones and omits some. The data hold some 150,000 clones, with about nine tenths observed a single time. The source material was peripheral blood, sampled on day 0 of AZD1222 vaccination. These receptor sequences come from an adult in good health.

The rearrangement links TRBV7-8 to TRBJ1-5, with a tentative D call TRBD1 (6 bases). The CDR3 length is 15 residues. CDR1 is SGHVS and CDR2 is FQNEAQ in the germline V gene. The V end was cut by 5 bases, the J end by 0 bases, with 11 bases between. The CDR3: CASSVDRLSNQPQHF. CDR3 nucleotides: TGTGCCAGCAGCGTAGACAGGCTTAGCAATCAGCCCCAGCATTTT. Filled out from reference TRBV7-8 and TRBJ1-5, the complete variable domain reads GAGVSQSPRYKVAKRGQDVALRCDPISGHVSLFWYQQALGQGPEFLTYFQNEAQLDKSGLPSDRFFAERPEGSVSTLKIQRTQQEDSAVYLCASSVDRLSNQPQHFGDGTRLSIL.

This sequence joins TRBV18 and TRBJ2-1; 11 bases are a match to TRBD1. The CDR3 totals 13 residues. The V and J ends lost 3 bases and 14 bases, in that order; junction bases with no gene match: 6. The germline V gene has CDR1 KGHSH and CDR2 LQKENI. The DNA for the CDR3 is TGTGCCAGCTCACCTTCGGGACAGGGGGTGAAGTTCTTC. It is translated as CASSPSGQGVKFF.

The chain is built from TRBV11-2 and TRBJ2-2, with TRBD2 matching over 13 bases. Germline trimming cut 1 base from V and 7 bases from J; bases unmatched to any gene: 12. Per germline, CDR1 SGHAT and CDR2 FQNNGV. The CDR3 runs 19 residues. CDR3 region: CASSLGGKTSGRPDGELFF. For the CDR3, the DNA is TGTGCCAGCAGCTTAGGGGGCAAGACTAGCGGGAGGCCCGACGGGGAGCTGTTTTTT.

The rearrangement uses TRBV6-5 and TRBJ1-2; 8 nucleotides agree with TRBD1. The CDR3 totals 13 residues. The junction had 1 base not matched to a gene; V was cut back by 5 bases and J by 2 bases. CDR1 and CDR2 (germline): MNHEY, SVGAGI. The CDR3 DNA reads TGTGCCAGCAGTCGACAGGGGAACTATGGCTACACCTTC. It translates to CASSRQGNYGYTF.

The rearrangement joins TRBV7-2 to TRBJ1-1; the D gene is possibly TRBD1 (5 bases). The germline V gene has CDR1 SGHTA and CDR2 FQGNSA. The CDR3 totals 13 residues. V was shortened by 3 bases and J by 4 bases, with 9 bases between the two germline ends. CDR3 protein: CASSLPGGTEAFF. DNA for the CDR3: TGTGCCAGCAGCTTGCCCGGGGGCACTGAAGCTTTCTTT.

The chain is built from TRBV4-1 and TRBJ1-5; TRBD1 is a possible D gene (5 bases). Germline loops: CDR1 MGHRA, CDR2 YSYEKL. With 0 bases removed from V and 3 bases from J, the gap between germline ends came to 12 bases. The CDR3 totals 16 residues. The CDR3 loop is CASSQDPGTYNQPQHF. The CDR3 coding sequence is TGCGCCAGCAGCCAAGACCCTGGGACTTACAATCAGCCCCAGCATTTT.

The chain employs TRBV7-8 and TRBJ2-3; 8 bases agree with TRBD1. Germline CDR1 and CDR2: SGHVS and FQNEAQ. V lost 6 bases and J lost 4; bases outside the gene matches: 6. The CDR3 spans 14 residues. The CDR3 here is CASRFRGRADTQYF. In DNA, the CDR3 is TGTGCCAGCAGGTTCAGGGGGCGGGCAGATACGCAGTATTTT. Looking up the rest from reference TRBV7-8 and TRBJ2-3 gives the full variable domain: GAGVSQSPRYKVAKRGQDVALRCDPISGHVSLFWYQQALGQGPEFLTYFQNEAQLDKSGLPSDRFFAERPEGSVSTLKIQRTQQEDSAVYLCASRFRGRADTQYFGPGTRLTVL.

V usage is TRBV7-2 and J usage is TRBJ2-7; possible D gene TRBD1, 6 bases. Germline V CDR1 and CDR2: SGHTA, FQGNSA. The CDR3 is 13 amino acids. V was cut by 3 bases and J by 4 bases, with 10 bases left in between. The CDR3 reads CASSFAGEYEQYF. As DNA, the CDR3 is TGTGCCAGCAGCTTTGCAGGGGAGTACGAGCAGTACTTC.

About this clone itself: Germline is not matched at one junction end, which may reflect a read error. This chain links TRBV2 with TRBJ2-7; tentatively, D is TRBD1 or TRBD2 (5 bases each). The CDR3 sequence is 13 residues long. Germline lookup yields CDR1 SNHLY and CDR2 FYNNEI. The CDR3 here is CASRYFRDELPSF. In nucleotides, the CDR3 is TGTGCCAGCAGGTACTTCCGGGACGAACTCCCCTCCTTC. The full variable domain, its missing parts supplied by reference TRBV2 and TRBJ2-7, is EPEVTQTPSHQVTQMGQEVILRCVPISNHLYFYWYRQILGQKVEFLVSFYNNEISEKSEIFDDQFSVERPDGSNFTLKIRSTKLEDSAMYFCASRYFRDELPSFGPGTRLTVT.

The chain combines TRBV4-3 with TRBJ2-1; tentatively, D is TRBD2 (6 bases). The CDR3 contains 15 residues. The germline V and J ends were trimmed by 4 bases and 5 bases, with 15 bases remaining between them. Germline V lookup: CDR1 LGHNA, CDR2 YSLEER. CDR3 sequence reads: CASSRKTSDDNEQFF. For the CDR3, the DNA is TGCGCCAGCAGCCGGAAGACTAGTGACGACAATGAGCAGTTCTTC.

This chain connects TRBV7-2 to TRBJ1-1; D is possibly TRBD1 (5 bases). Germline CDR1 and CDR2: SGHTA and FQGNSA. The CDR3 contains 13 residues. Trimming removed 3 bases at V and 7 bases at J, with 12 bases between. The CDR3 protein is CASSLFKGIEAFF. The CDR3 bases are TGTGCCAGCAGCTTGTTTAAGGGGATTGAAGCTTTCTTT.

CDR3 protein: CASSTRLNSNEQFF. The CDR3 DNA sequence: TGTGCCAGTAGTACACGGCTAAACAGCAATGAGCAGTTCTTC. The J gene is TRBJ2-1, the V gene TRBV19; no clear D. The CDR3 extends over 14 amino acids. Deletions cut 4 bases from V and 6 bases from J, with 13 bases between. The germline V gene has CDR1 LNHDA and CDR2 SQIVND (reference sequence).

The J gene is TRBJ1-2, the V gene TRBV5-6; a possible D gene is TRBD1 (6 bases). Trimming shortened V by 4 bases and J by 4 bases, and 17 bases separated the two germline ends. Germline V gene lookup returns CDR1 SGHDT and CDR2 YYEEEE. This CDR3 spans 15 amino acids. CDR3 bases: TGTGCCAGCAGCCCAACCCGGGGGGGGCCCTATGGCTACACCTTC. This gives the protein CASSPTRGGPYGYTF.